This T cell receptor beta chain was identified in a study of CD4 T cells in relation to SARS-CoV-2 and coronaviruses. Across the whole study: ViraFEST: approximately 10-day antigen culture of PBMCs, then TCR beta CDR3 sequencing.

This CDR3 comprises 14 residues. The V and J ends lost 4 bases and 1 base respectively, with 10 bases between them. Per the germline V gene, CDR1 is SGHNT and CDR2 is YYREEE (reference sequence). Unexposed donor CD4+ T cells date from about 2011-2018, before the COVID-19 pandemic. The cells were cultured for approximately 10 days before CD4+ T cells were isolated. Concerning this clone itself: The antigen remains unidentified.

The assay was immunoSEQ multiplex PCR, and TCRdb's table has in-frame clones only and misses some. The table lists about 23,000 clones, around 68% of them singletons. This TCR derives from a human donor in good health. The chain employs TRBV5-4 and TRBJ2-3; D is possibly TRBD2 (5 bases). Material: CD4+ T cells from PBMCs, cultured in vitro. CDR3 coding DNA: TGTGCCAGCAGCCTCCTGGGAGGCACAGATACGCAGTATTTT. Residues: CASSLLGGTDTQYF.